Listed here are 25 T cell receptor beta chains from one sample, sequenced in a study of neurological immune-mediated disorders. Each CDR3 protein is one row after TCRdb ran MiXCR on the 5' RACE reads. The sample holds roughly 80,000 distinct CDR3 sequences, 17% seen once. Sample: PBMCs. The receptors stem from a middle-aged woman in good health.

This chain uses TRBV7-9 with TRBJ2-1; no definite D call. Trimming took off 5 bases at V and 5 bases at J, with 16 bases between the two ends. The germline V gene has CDR1 SEHNR and CDR2 FQNEAQ (reference sequence). CDR3 size: 15 residues. The CDR3 DNA follows: TGTGCCAGCAGCCTAGGACCACGAGAAAACAATGAGCAGTTCTTC. It encodes CASSLGPRENNEQFF.

A single count supports this clonotype. The chain couples TRBV3-1 to TRBJ1-1, with D uncertain. Germline V gene lookup returns CDR1 LGHDT and CDR2 YNNKEL (reference sequence). The CDR3 contains 13 residues. Trimming shortened V by 2 bases and J by 1 base, and 5 bases separated the two germline ends. The CDR3: CASSQRQNTEAFF. The CDR3 coding sequence is TGTGCCAGCAGCCAAAGGCAGAACACTGAAGCTTTCTTT.

This clonotype occurred many times. The chain employs TRBV6-6 and TRBJ2-7; TRBD2 is a possible D gene (5 bases). The germline gives CDR1 MNHNY, CDR2 SVGAGI (reference sequence). Trimming removed 0 bases at V and 0 bases at J, with 6 bases between. This CDR3 region has 14 residues. In DNA, the CDR3 is TGTGCCAGCAGTTACTCGGGGAGCTCCTACGAGCAGTACTTC. Protein product: CASSYSGSSYEQYF.

This clonotype was detected many times. The CDR3 loop is CASSVEGTDTQYF. The CDR3 nucleotides are TGTGCCAGCAGCGTAGAAGGTACAGATACGCAGTATTTT. V is TRBV9 and J is TRBJ2-3; D call uncertain. The germline V gene encodes CDR1 SGDLS and CDR2 YYNGEE. Deletions cut 0 bases from V and 3 bases from J, with 5 bases between. CDR3 size: 13 residues.

The V call is TRBV28, the J call TRBJ1-4; tentatively, D is TRBD1 (6 bases). The germline V gene has CDR1 MDHEN and CDR2 SYDVKM. CDR3 size: 16 residues. With 6 bases removed from V and 7 bases from J, the gap between germline ends came to 21 bases. CDR3 amino acids: CASSAPGAPRSEKLFF. As DNA, the CDR3 is TGTGCCAGCAGCGCCCCAGGGGCCCCGCGGAGTGAAAAACTGTTTTTT.

This clonotype was recorded many times. The gene calls are TRBV7-3 and TRBJ2-1; possible D gene TRBD2, 6 bases. Germline lookup yields CDR1 SGHTA and CDR2 FQGTGA. The V end lost 2 bases, the J end lost 3 bases, and 8 bases lay between the germline ends. CDR3 size: 14 residues. The CDR3 nucleotides are TGTGCCAGCAGCTTAGGAGGGTTCTACAATGAGCAGTTCTTC. Its translation: CASSLGGFYNEQFF.

V gene TRBV6-1 combines with J gene TRBJ2-2, with 8 bases lining up with TRBD1. CDR1 MNHNS and CDR2 SASEGT come from the germline V gene. The J segment lost 5 bases and the V segment lost 8 bases, leaving 7 bases of the junction unmatched. The CDR3 covers 14 residues. The DNA for the CDR3 is TGTGCCAGCGCCCAGGACAGGGAGACCGGGGAGCTGTTTTTT. Translated, it gives CASAQDRETGELFF.

On this clonotype itself: One end of the junction varies from germline; a read error may be responsible. This rearrangement joins TRBV6-6 to TRBJ2-3; maybe TRBD2 (5 bases). The germline V gene has CDR1 MNHNY and CDR2 SVGAGI (reference sequence). There are 14 residues in the CDR3. CDR3 nucleotides: TGTGCCAGCGTCTGGGCGGGTTTTCAAGATACGCAGTATTTC. Protein sequence: CASVWAGFQDTQYF.

Note on this clonotype: Given the absence of the conserved phenylalanine or tryptophan at the CDR3 end, a read error is likely. This rearrangement joins TRBV7-2 to TRBJ2-3; D is undetermined. CDR1 is SGHTA and CDR2 is FQGNSA in the germline V gene. The V gene lost 5 bases and the J gene lost 2 bases, with 8 bases spanning the gap. The CDR3 is 13 amino acids. CDR3 sequence reads: CASSPQYTDTQYL. The CDR3 DNA reads TGTGCCAGCAGCCCTCAATACACAGATACGCAGTATCTT.

This clonotype was counted ten times or more. This chain uses TRBV29-1 with TRBJ1-1; D is undetermined. V lost 3 bases and J lost 6, with 5 bases in between. The CDR3 has 10 amino acids. Per germline, CDR1 SQVTM and CDR2 ANQGSEA. The DNA for the CDR3 is TGCAGCGTTGATGGTTCTGAAGCTTTCTTT. This gives the protein CSVDGSEAFF.

This clonotype was picked up many times. This chain uses TRBV6-2 or TRBV6-3 with TRBJ1-2; D is ambiguous. CDR1 is MNHEY, CDR2 SVGEGT, per germline. V was trimmed by 6 bases and J by 3 bases, leaving 14 bases between them. The CDR3 runs 14 residues. This CDR3 is CASSLRREDYGYTF. The CDR3 DNA is TGTGCCAGCAGCCTCAGGAGAGAGGACTATGGCTACACCTTC.

Many counts were recorded for this clonotype. The CDR3 DNA reads as TGCAGTGCTGGTTTCTTTCCGGGACACATGAACACTGAAGCTTTCTTT. This translates into CSAGFFPGHMNTEAFF. This rearrangement joins TRBV20-1 to TRBJ1-1, with D tentatively TRBD1 (6 bases). From germline, CDR1 is DFQATT and CDR2 SNEGSKA (reference sequence). The CDR3 extends over 16 amino acids. V lost 5 bases, J lost 0 bases, and 19 bases lay in between.

In its sample, this clonotype was seen many times. J is TRBJ2-5 and V is TRBV28; 7 bases match TRBD1. CDR3 length: 13 residues. V lost 6 bases to trimming and J lost 1 base; unmatched junction nucleotides: 2. The V gene's germline CDR1 is MDHEN and CDR2 SYDVKM. The CDR3 loop is CASRGTAQETQYF. The CDR3 nucleotides read TGTGCCAGCAGAGGGACAGCCCAAGAGACCCAGTACTTC.

This clonotype was picked up many times. The V call is TRBV13, the J call TRBJ1-2; D might be TRBD1 (5 bases). Germline V gene lookup returns CDR1 PRHDT and CDR2 FYEKMQ (reference sequence). The V end was cut by 5 bases, the J end by 8 bases, with 21 bases between. The CDR3 spans 15 residues. The CDR3: CASSLRDEGTGGYTF. CDR3 DNA: TGTGCCAGCAGCCTCCGGGATGAAGGCACAGGCGGCTACACCTTC. Combining the CDR3 with reference TRBV13 and TRBJ1-2 gives the whole variable domain AAGVIQSPRHLIKEKRETATLKCYPIPRHDTVYWYQQGPGQDPQFLISFYEKMQSDKGSIPDRFSAQQFSDYHSELNMSSLELGDSALYFCASSLRDEGTGGYTFGSGTRLTVV.

This clonotype appeared many times. This rearrangement joins TRBV5-8 to TRBJ2-7; D uncertain. Deletions cut 2 bases from V and 2 bases from J, with 17 bases between. This CDR3 contains 16 residues. Per the germline V gene, CDR1 is SGHTS and CDR2 is YDEGEE. This chain's CDR3 is CASSLISQGPPYEQYV. DNA of the CDR3: TGTGCCAGCAGCTTAATTTCCCAAGGACCCCCCTACGAGCAGTACGTC.

This clonotype showed up many times. The chain employs TRBV5-5 and TRBJ2-7; the D is unclear. CDR1 is SGHKS, CDR2 YYEKEE, per germline (reference sequence). This CDR3 spans 15 amino acids. V lost 4 bases and J 0 bases, leaving 14 bases between the germline ends. Written as DNA, the CDR3 is TGTGCCAGCAGCCCGGACGGATTGAGCTCCTACGAGCAGTACGTC. This codes for CASSPDGLSSYEQYV.

At least ten counts were recorded for this clonotype. The chain carries TRBV15 and TRBJ1-2; possible D gene TRBD1, 6 bases. The CDR3 is made up of 17 amino acids. With 0 bases removed from V and 4 bases from J, the gap between germline ends came to 18 bases. Germline lookup yields CDR1 LNHNV and CDR2 YYDKDF (reference sequence). The CDR3 region is CATSREFGGAPVYGYTF. The DNA of the CDR3 is TGTGCCACCAGCAGAGAGTTCGGGGGGGCGCCGGTCTATGGCTACACCTTC. Together with reference TRBV15 and TRBJ1-2, the CDR3 gives the full variable domain: DAMVIQNPRYQVTQFGKPVTLSCSQTLNHNVMYWYQQKSSQAPKLLFHYYDKDFNNEADTPDNFQSRRPNTSFCFLDIRSPGLGDTAMYLCATSREFGGAPVYGYTFGSGTRLTVV.

This clonotype has a count of ten or more. The chain uses TRBV5-1 and TRBJ1-5; tentatively, D is TRBD1 (5 bases). This CDR3 is built from 14 residues. From germline, CDR1 is SGHRS and CDR2 YFSETQ. The V and J ends lost 2 bases and 6 bases respectively, with 12 bases between them. This CDR3 reads CASSFGGIGQPQHF. The CDR3 region has the DNA TGCGCCAGCAGCTTTGGGGGGATCGGTCAGCCCCAGCATTTT.

This clonotype was seen ten or more times. This rearrangement joins TRBV20-1 to TRBJ1-5; possibly TRBD1 for D (6 bases). Trimming stripped 3 bases from V and 11 bases from J, with 17 bases between. Germline-derived CDR1 and CDR2 are DFQATT and SNEGSKA (reference sequence). The CDR3 has 13 residues. The CDR3 here is CSASGTQYGAQHF. In nucleotides, the CDR3 is TGCAGTGCTAGCGGGACACAATACGGGGCCCAGCATTTT.

In this sample, this clonotype turned up a few times. The chain recombines TRBV3-1 with TRBJ1-1; D gene ambiguous. The CDR3 totals 13 residues. The germline CDR1 and CDR2 sequences are LGHDT and YNNKEL (reference sequence). With 8 bases removed from V and 7 bases from J, the gap between germline ends came to 17 bases. CDR3 residues: CASSRYIDGEAFF. In DNA, the CDR3 is TGTGCCAGCTCCCGCTATATAGATGGTGAAGCTTTCTTT.

The sample holds many counts of this clonotype. The chain combines TRBV7-2 with TRBJ1-3; D is undetermined. Germline V gene data show CDR1 as SGHTA and CDR2 as FQGNSA. The CDR3 is made up of 13 amino acids. V shed 1 base and J shed 9 bases, with 10 bases lying between them. The CDR3 loop reads CASSLVGSVTIYF. The CDR3 nucleotides are TGTGCCAGCAGCTTAGTGGGGTCGGTCACCATATATTTT.

This clonotype was counted ten times or more. This chain connects TRBV6-2 or TRBV6-3 to TRBJ1-2, with 9 positions matching TRBD1. The CDR3 sequence is 15 residues long. Trimming removed 4 bases from V and 8 bases from J; junction bases left unmatched: 11. Germline-derived CDR1 and CDR2 are MNHEY and SVGEGT. CDR3 sequence (DNA): TGTGCCAGCAGTTCGCTAATAAGGACAGGGGACGGCTACACCTTC. This translates into CASSSLIRTGDGYTF.

This clonotype was detected many times. The chain carries TRBV14 and TRBJ2-7; D perhaps matches TRBD1 (6 bases). V lost 4 bases, J lost 3 bases, and 13 bases lay in between. The CDR3 is 14 residues long. CDR1 SGHDN and CDR2 FVKESK come from the germline V gene. The CDR3 protein is CASSLTGTFYEQYV. The CDR3 DNA reads TGTGCCAGCAGCCTAACCGGGACATTCTACGAGCAGTACGTC.

The genes are TRBV19 and TRBJ2-1; no reliable D call. The germline V and J ends were trimmed by 5 bases and 0 bases, with 5 bases remaining between them. The CDR3 consists of 13 residues. Germline lookup yields CDR1 LNHDA and CDR2 SQIVND (reference sequence). CDR3 sequence: CASSWSSYNEQFF. The DNA for the CDR3 is TGTGCCAGTAGTTGGAGCTCCTACAATGAGCAGTTCTTC.

This chain joins TRBV10-2 and TRBJ2-1, with 10 bases identical to TRBD2. Trimming at V came to 8 bases and at J to 5 bases, leaving 9 bases not matched to a gene. Germline CDR1 and CDR2: WSHSY and SAAADI. The length of the CDR3 is 15 residues. The CDR3 region is CASVTGTSENNEQFF. CDR3 DNA: TGCGCCAGCGTTACGGGGACTAGCGAAAACAATGAGCAGTTCTTC.